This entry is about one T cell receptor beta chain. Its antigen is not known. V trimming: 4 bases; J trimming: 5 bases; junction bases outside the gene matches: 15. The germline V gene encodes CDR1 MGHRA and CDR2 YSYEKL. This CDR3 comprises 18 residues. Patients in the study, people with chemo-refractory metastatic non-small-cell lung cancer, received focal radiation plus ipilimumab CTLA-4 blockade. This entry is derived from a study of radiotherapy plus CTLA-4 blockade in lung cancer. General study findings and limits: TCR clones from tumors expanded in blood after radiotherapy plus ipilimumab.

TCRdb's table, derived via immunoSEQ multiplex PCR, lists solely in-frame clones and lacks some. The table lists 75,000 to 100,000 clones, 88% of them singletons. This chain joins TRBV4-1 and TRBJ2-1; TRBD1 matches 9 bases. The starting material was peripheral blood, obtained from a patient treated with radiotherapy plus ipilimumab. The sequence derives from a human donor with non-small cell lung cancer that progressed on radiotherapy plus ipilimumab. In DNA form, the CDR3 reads TGCGCCAGCAGCCTGGCAACAACAGGGGGCCTTAACAACAATGAGCAGTTCTTC. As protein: CASSLATTGGLNNNEQFF.